Presented here are 32 T cell receptor beta chains from one specimen sequenced in a study of T-cell reconstitution after alpha-beta-depleted transplantation in children. Unique molecular identifiers were built into the TCRbeta library. Using its own MiXCR run on the PCR reads, TCRdb lists one record per CDR3 protein. The sample shows about 120,000 distinct CDR3 sequences, 9% to 12% of them seen only once. Material: PBMCs, obtained before TCRalphabeta/CD19-depleted stem cell transplant. The receptors stem from a boy between 2 and 10 years old with acute lymphoblastic leukemia, due to receive a stem cell transplant.

In this sample, this clonotype turned up a few times. The chain employs TRBV6-1 and TRBJ2-7, with D possibly TRBD2 on 6 matching bases. Trimming cost V 1 base and J 3 bases, with 10 bases left between them. Germline V gene data show CDR1 as MNHNS and CDR2 as SASEGT. CDR3 size: 14 residues. CDR3 protein: CASSEGGGLYEQYF. In DNA form, the CDR3 reads TGTGCCAGCAGTGAAGGCGGAGGGCTCTACGAGCAGTACTTC.

This clonotype was seen repeatedly, ten times or more. The chain uses TRBV28 and TRBJ1-1, with D uncertain. The CDR3 is 14 residues long. Trimming took 5 bases from V and 1 from J, leaving 11 bases between them. Per the germline V gene, CDR1 is MDHEN and CDR2 is SYDVKM. CDR3 amino acids: CASSDVWGNTEAFF. The CDR3 nucleotides read TGTGCCAGCAGTGATGTATGGGGGAACACTGAAGCTTTCTTT.

This clonotype showed up just a few times. The chain joins TRBV15 to TRBJ1-1; no clear D gene. V was pared by 8 bases and J by 0 bases, with 10 bases between. Per germline, CDR1 LNHNV and CDR2 YYDKDF (reference sequence). The CDR3 is 13 amino acids. CDR3 coding DNA: TGTGCCACCTCTGTAGCAGTGAACACTGAAGCTTTCTTT. This encodes CATSVAVNTEAFF. The full variable domain, its missing parts supplied by reference TRBV15 and TRBJ1-1, is DAMVIQNPRYQVTQFGKPVTLSCSQTLNHNVMYWYQQKSSQAPKLLFHYYDKDFNNEADTPDNFQSRRPNTSFCFLDIRSPGLGDTAMYLCATSVAVNTEAFFGQGTRLTVV.

Only a few counts were recorded for this clonotype. This chain uses TRBV7-9 with TRBJ2-5; TRBD2 matches at 13 bases. Germline V CDR1 and CDR2: SEHNR, FQNEAQ (reference sequence). This CDR3 contains 16 residues. Unmatched junction bases numbered 7, after V lost 5 bases and J lost 4 bases. The CDR3 region is CASSDRLAGGGETQYF. CDR3 nucleotide sequence: TGTGCCAGCAGCGATCGACTAGCGGGAGGAGGAGAGACCCAGTACTTC.

The sample holds a few counts of this clonotype. This chain uses TRBV5-1 with TRBJ2-2, with TRBD2 as a possible D gene (6 bases). Germline CDR1 SGHRS, CDR2 YFSETQ. V was cut by 6 bases and J by 5 bases, with 17 bases left in between. There are 15 residues in the CDR3. CDR3 in amino acids: CASNPSSAQTGELFF. The CDR3 DNA is TGCGCCAGCAACCCGTCTAGCGCGCAGACCGGGGAGCTGTTTTTT.

The chain links TRBV15 to TRBJ2-3; 7 nucleotides match TRBD2. Trimming at V came to 0 bases and at J to 6 bases, leaving 6 bases not matched to a gene. The germline V gene has CDR1 LNHNV and CDR2 YYDKDF (reference sequence). The CDR3 length is 15 residues. As DNA, the CDR3 is TGTGCCACCAGCAGAGAGGTGGGAGGGCCGGATACGCAGTATTTT. Translated: CATSREVGGPDTQYF.

There are many counts of this clonotype. The CDR3 protein is CSVVKGQARAEQFF. CDR3 coding DNA: TGCAGCGTTGTAAAAGGACAGGCCAGGGCTGAGCAGTTCTTC. The chain is built from TRBV29-1 and TRBJ2-1; 7 bases are shared with TRBD1. Germline V lookup: CDR1 SQVTM, CDR2 ANQGSEA. The CDR3 covers 14 residues. V was clipped by 4 bases and J by 9 bases; unmatched bases: 12.

This clonotype was seen a handful of times. In nucleotides, the CDR3 is TGTGCCAGCAGCTTAAGACTAGGGGGCACAGATACGCAGTATTTT. This sequence encodes CASSLRLGGTDTQYF. The chain is built from TRBV7-2 and TRBJ2-3; the D gene is possibly TRBD2 (6 bases). The V end lost 2 bases, the J end lost 1 base, and 10 bases lay between the germline ends. The germline CDR1 and CDR2 sequences are SGHTA and FQGNSA. The CDR3 runs to 15 residues.

The sample holds a few counts of this clonotype. The chain joins TRBV12-3 or TRBV12-4 to TRBJ1-3; D uncertain. V was pared by 6 bases and J by 2 bases, with 14 bases between. CDR3 length: 15 residues. CDR3 region: CASRPSLGAGNTIYF. The CDR3 nucleotides are TGTGCCAGCAGGCCTTCCCTTGGGGCTGGAAACACCATATATTTT.

This clonotype occurred many times. This chain joins TRBV7-2 and TRBJ2-7; 10 bases align to TRBD2. This CDR3 spans 15 amino acids. The germline gives CDR1 SGHTA, CDR2 FQGNSA. V lost 5 bases to trimming and J lost 2 bases; unmatched junction nucleotides: 6. The CDR3 sequence is CASSPLAGSAYEQYF. CDR3 nucleotide sequence: TGTGCCAGCAGCCCACTAGCGGGGTCCGCCTACGAGCAGTACTTC.

This clonotype was seen at least ten times. The chain uses TRBV20-1 and TRBJ2-7; the D is unclear. The V gene lost 6 bases and the J gene lost 2 bases, with 11 bases spanning the gap. Germline V lookup: CDR1 DFQATT, CDR2 SNEGSKA (reference sequence). This CDR3 has 12 amino acids. The DNA for the CDR3 is TGCAGTGCCGTGGTGCCCCCCTACGAGCAGTACTTC. Residues: CSAVVPPYEQYF.

There are many counts of this clonotype. This chain joins TRBV7-9 and TRBJ2-1; D may be TRBD1 (5 bases). CDR1 is SEHNR, CDR2 FQNEAQ, per germline (reference sequence). V lost 5 bases and J lost 7, with 12 bases in between. The CDR3 has 13 residues. The CDR3 nucleotides read TGTGCCAGCAGCAAACCCAGGGTGAATGAGCAGTTCTTC. Protein product: CASSKPRVNEQFF.

This clonotype was counted ten times or more. V is TRBV20-1 and J is TRBJ1-5; D gene ambiguous. The germline V gene has CDR1 DFQATT and CDR2 SNEGSKA (reference sequence). V was clipped by 0 bases and J by 4 bases, with 22 bases between them. The CDR3 is 18 amino acids. The CDR3 here is CSARDHRLGVGSNQPQHF. CDR3 bases: TGCAGTGCTAGAGATCACCGTCTAGGCGTAGGGTCTAATCAGCCCCAGCATTTT.

This chain links TRBV6-1 with TRBJ1-2, with D perhaps TRBD1 (5 bases). The germline CDR1 and CDR2 sequences are MNHNS and SASEGT. CDR3 length: 13 residues. Trimming took 6 bases from V and 5 from J, leaving 13 bases between them. The CDR3 spells CASSRGLEYGYTF. Here the CDR3 DNA reads TGTGCCAGCAGCCGGGGACTCGAGTATGGCTACACCTTC.

This clonotype has at least ten counts. V usage is TRBV10-3 and J usage is TRBJ2-1; D is possibly TRBD1 or TRBD2 (5 bases each). With 6 bases removed from V and 5 bases from J, the gap between germline ends came to 14 bases. The CDR3 loop spans 14 amino acids. Per germline, CDR1 ENHRY and CDR2 SYGVKD. DNA of the CDR3: TGTGCCATCAGCGACGCGCCGGGGCACAATGAGCAGTTCTTC. This translates into CAISDAPGHNEQFF.

A few counts support this clonotype. The CDR3 reads CASSQGSNLGYSGNTIYF. The CDR3 nucleotides read TGTGCCAGCAGCCAAGGGTCCAATCTTGGTTACTCTGGAAACACCATATATTTT. The J gene is TRBJ1-3, the V gene TRBV14; the D is unclear. Germline CDR1 and CDR2: SGHDN and FVKESK. The CDR3 has 18 residues. The V end lost 1 base, the J end lost 0 bases, and 16 bases lay between the germline ends.

This clonotype was counted only a few times. The J gene is TRBJ2-7, the V gene TRBV6-1; D might be TRBD1 (5 bases). The CDR3 is made up of 13 amino acids. V was cut by 6 bases and J by 4 bases, with 13 bases left in between. Germline CDR1 MNHNS, CDR2 SASEGT. This chain's CDR3 is CASSQLGQYEQYF. CDR3 nucleotide sequence: TGTGCCAGCAGCCAACTGGGGCAGTACGAGCAGTACTTC.

The chain uses TRBV14 and TRBJ2-1, with D hard to call. V shed 1 base and J shed 3 bases, with 10 bases lying between them. This CDR3 has 15 amino acids. Germline lookup yields CDR1 SGHDN and CDR2 FVKESK. CDR3 DNA: TGTGCCAGCAGCCAAGTTGACCAGGTCTACAATGAGCAGTTCTTC. Protein sequence: CASSQVDQVYNEQFF.

In this sample, this clonotype turned up a few times. The rearrangement links TRBV12-3 or TRBV12-4 to TRBJ1-1; TRBD1 might be the D (5 bases). The CDR3 totals 14 residues. The V end lost 7 bases, the J end lost 5 bases, and 17 bases lay between the germline ends. The CDR3 nucleotides read TGTGCCAGCACCCCGCACCAGGGAGGGACTGAAGCTTTCTTT. This sequence encodes CASTPHQGGTEAFF.

This clonotype was detected a few times. The chain employs TRBV10-2 and TRBJ1-1; D is unresolved. Between the trimmed V and J ends, which lost 2 bases and 0 bases, there was a span of 1 base. The CDR3 is 12 amino acids. In germline, CDR1 is WSHSY, CDR2 SAAADI. The chain's CDR3 is CASSELNTEAFF. The CDR3 nucleotides are TGCGCCAGCAGTGAGCTGAACACTGAAGCTTTCTTT.

This clonotype turned up a few times. The chain has TRBV3-1 and TRBJ2-7; D ambiguous. Trimming shortened V by 5 bases and J by 6 bases, and 11 bases separated the two germline ends. CDR1 and CDR2 from the germline V gene are LGHDT and YNNKEL (reference sequence). This CDR3 has 12 amino acids. The CDR3 sequence: CASSDSPREQYF. The CDR3 DNA follows: TGTGCCAGCAGCGACTCCCCTCGCGAGCAGTACTTC.

V usage is TRBV19 and J usage is TRBJ2-2, with D unclear. V lost 2 bases to trimming and J lost 2 bases, with 12 bases between them. Germline assignment: CDR1 LNHDA and CDR2 SQIVND (reference sequence). The CDR3 extends over 16 amino acids. The DNA for the CDR3 is TGTGCCAGTAGTATAACCCGGCTACCTAACACCGGGGAGCTGTTTTTT. This gives the protein CASSITRLPNTGELFF.

The V gene is TRBV7-9, the J gene TRBJ1-2; 7 bases line up with TRBD1. The CDR3 runs to 15 residues. The germline V gene encodes CDR1 SEHNR and CDR2 FQNEAQ (reference sequence). V shed 5 bases and J 8 bases; nucleotides not matched to a gene: 14. DNA for the CDR3: TGTGCCAGCAGCCCGGGGGACAGCCGGTGGGGCGGCTACACCTTC. Translated: CASSPGDSRWGGYTF.

The chain couples TRBV28 to TRBJ1-1; D not certain. Per germline, CDR1 MDHEN and CDR2 SYDVKM. This CDR3 has 17 residues. Trimming stripped 6 bases from V and 1 base from J, with 21 bases between. CDR3 in amino acids: CASSPVFGGSGNTEAFF. CDR3 DNA: TGTGCCAGCAGCCCGGTTTTCGGAGGATCAGGGAACACTGAAGCTTTCTTT.

V and J are TRBV30 and TRBJ2-1, with TRBD2 matching 8 bases. The germline V gene encodes CDR1 GTSNPN and CDR2 SVGIG (reference sequence). The CDR3 sequence is 14 residues long. V lost 8 bases and J lost 4; bases outside the gene matches: 10. Here the CDR3 DNA reads TGTGCCCGGCAGCGGGAGAACCCATACAATGAGCAGTTCTTC. Its protein product is CARQRENPYNEQFF.

This clonotype was counted only a few times. The V call is TRBV5-4, the J call TRBJ1-1; a weak D match, TRBD1 (5 bases). Trimming took off 1 base at V and 4 bases at J, with 11 bases between the two ends. This CDR3 comprises 14 residues. Germline V gene data show CDR1 as SGHNT and CDR2 as YYREEE (reference sequence). DNA for the CDR3: TGTGCCAGCAGCTTGCCAGGGTGGGGCACTGAAGCTTTCTTT. Its protein is CASSLPGWGTEAFF.

The chain carries TRBV5-1 and TRBJ2-3; 7 bases are shared with TRBD2. Germline V lookup: CDR1 SGHRS, CDR2 YFSETQ. The ends lost 1 base at V and 2 bases at J; junction bases unmatched: 4. The CDR3 runs 15 residues. CDR3 sequence: CASSLPSGDTDTQYF. CDR3 DNA sequence: TGCGCCAGCAGCTTGCCTAGCGGAGACACAGATACGCAGTATTTT. The full variable domain, rest sourced from reference TRBV5-1 and TRBJ2-3, is KAGVTQTPRYLIKTRGQQVTLSCSPISGHRSVSWYQQTPGQGLQFLFEYFSETQRNKGNFPGRFSGRQFSNSRSEMNVSTLELGDSALYLCASSLPSGDTDTQYFGPGTRLTVL.

The chain is built from TRBV20-1 and TRBJ2-1; TRBD2 might be the D (6 bases). The CDR3 runs to 10 residues. Trimming cost V 3 bases and J 14 bases, with 11 bases left between them. CDR1 is DFQATT and CDR2 is SNEGSKA in the germline V gene (reference sequence). Here the CDR3 DNA reads TGCAGTGCTAGCGCGGGGCTCGAGTTCTTC. This translates into CSASAGLEFF.

The chain joins TRBV7-9 to TRBJ2-7; no reliable D call. CDR1 is SEHNR, CDR2 FQNEAQ, per germline (reference sequence). This CDR3 contains 13 residues. V shed 1 base and J shed 6 bases, with 10 bases lying between them. CDR3 loop: CASSLESPSEQYF. CDR3 nucleotide sequence: TGTGCCAGCAGCTTAGAATCCCCTTCCGAGCAGTACTTC.

The CDR3 here is CSAKRGGTYEQYF. CDR3 DNA sequence: TGCAGTGCTAAAAGGGGAGGGACCTACGAGCAGTACTTC. The rearrangement joins TRBV20-1 to TRBJ2-7; the match to TRBD2 covers 7 bases. With V trimmed by 4 bases and J by 2 bases, 5 bases remained unmatched. CDR3 length: 13 amino acids. CDR1 and CDR2 (germline): DFQATT, SNEGSKA (reference sequence).

The chain employs TRBV5-1 and TRBJ2-4; 7 nucleotides align to TRBD2. V shed 2 bases, J shed 5 bases, and the junction held 7 bases outside the gene matches. CDR3 length: 15 amino acids. The germline gives CDR1 SGHRS, CDR2 YFSETQ. CDR3 residues: CASSLTAGRENIQYF. The CDR3 DNA reads TGCGCCAGCAGCTTAACGGCAGGGAGGGAAAACATTCAGTACTTC.

The rearrangement joins TRBV5-8 to TRBJ1-3; D uncertain. CDR3 length: 14 amino acids. V was trimmed by 2 bases and J by 8 bases, leaving 14 bases between them. In germline, CDR1 is SGHTS, CDR2 YDEGEE. CDR3 protein: CASSFNRALDTIYF. In nucleotides, the CDR3 is TGTGCCAGCAGCTTCAACAGAGCCCTGGACACCATATATTTT.